A selection of T cell receptor beta chains follows, all from one sample in a study of blood T cells in healthy people across ages. Each CDR3 protein gets one entry after TCRdb re-called the 5' RACE reads with MiXCR. The sample contains about 1.6 million distinct CDR3 sequences, about 31% of which appear only once. Material for sequencing was blood. Receptors originate from a woman between 25 and 40 years old in good health. CDR3s include the opening cysteine and the closing phenylalanine or tryptophan. The D gene is left open where the match is weak. Clone size is given for some rows only: seen once, a few or many times, or a class if the clone is expanded.

CDR3aa | v_gene | abundance | d_gene
CAWSPRDPEQYF | TRBV30 | - | -
CASSGWREGLRPYNEQFF | TRBV5-6 | few | TRBD2
CASSEAPGDYGYTF | TRBV6-1 | few | -
CAIGYEQYF | TRBV10-3 | many | -
CSARATRKSSYGQYF | TRBV20-1 | - | -
CASSLTGTFPTYEQYF | TRBV9 | few | TRBD1
CSATGAGTDYEQYF | TRBV20-1 | - | -
CSARDRLGAEQYF | TRBV20-1 | - | -
CSVDSGGISRFF | TRBV29-1 | many | TRBD2
CASSFPTGLGYTF | TRBV27 | - | -
CSVEVVGANTGELFF | TRBV29-1 | - | -
CSAPGGTSGSYNEQFF | TRBV20-1 | few | TRBD2
CASCAKRGTSTDTQYF | TRBV7-9 | once | -
CSARGTYYTDTQYF | TRBV20-1 | - | -
CASSYLPGTSESTDTQYF | TRBV6-5 | few | TRBD2
CSASGGQSYEQYF | TRBV20-1 | - | -
CASSLARVPYEQYF | TRBV7-9 | - | -
CSARPGGAGGYTF | TRBV20-1 | - | TRBD1
CASRRRDTYGYTF | TRBV27 | few | -
CASSLTLGQGGSNQPQHF | TRBV7-6 | - | TRBD1
CASSSRDRAYGYTF | TRBV7-2 | many | TRBD1